This entry lists 11 T cell receptor beta chains sequenced from one sample in a study of T cells after yellow fever vaccination. A single record per CDR3 protein comes from TCRdb applying MiXCR to the 5' RACE reads. The sample has 300,000 to 350,000 distinct CDR3 sequences, roughly 8% seen once; the top ten hold approximately 15%. The sequencing here drew on PBMCs, taken approximately 47 days after the first yellow fever vaccination. Source of these receptors: a man aged 18 to 30 who received the YFV17D yellow fever vaccine.

In its sample, this clonotype was seen a few times. V gene TRBV28 combines with J gene TRBJ2-7; D unresolved. The V end was cut by 3 bases, the J end by 3 bases, with 6 bases between. Germline V gene sequence: CDR1 MDHEN, CDR2 SYDVKM. The CDR3 totals 12 residues. The chain's CDR3 is CASSFQGYEQYV. The DNA of the CDR3 is TGTGCCAGCAGTTTCCAAGGCTACGAGCAGTACGTC.

The chain carries TRBV5-1 and TRBJ1-6; unclear D gene. Germline V lookup: CDR1 SGHRS, CDR2 YFSETQ. V lost 4 bases and J 6 bases, leaving 11 bases between the germline ends. CDR3 length equals 14 residues. The CDR3, as DNA: TGCGCCAGCAGCAGGACCGGGTTTAATTCACCCCTCCACTTT. This gives the protein CASSRTGFNSPLHF. The full variable domain, with the rest looked up from reference TRBV5-1 and TRBJ1-6, is KAGVTQTPRYLIKTRGQQVTLSCSPISGHRSVSWYQQTPGQGLQFLFEYFSETQRNKGNFPGRFSGRQFSNSRSEMNVSTLELGDSALYLCASSRTGFNSPLHFGNGTRLTVT.

This clonotype was picked up a small number of times. The V and J genes are TRBV6-1 and TRBJ1-2; the D is unclear. Per the germline V gene, CDR1 is MNHNS and CDR2 is SASEGT. The CDR3 is made up of 13 amino acids. Between the trimmed V and J ends, which lost 4 bases and 8 bases, there was a span of 14 bases. CDR3 sequence: CASSGGSLEGYTF. In nucleotides, the CDR3 is TGTGCCAGCAGTGGAGGGAGTTTGGAGGGCTACACCTTC.

This clonotype was detected only a few times. The chain combines TRBV5-6 with TRBJ2-3; maybe TRBD2 (6 bases). CDR1 is SGHDT, CDR2 YYEEEE, per germline. This CDR3 comprises 15 residues. V dropped 1 base and J dropped 3 bases, with 12 bases sitting between them. CDR3 coding DNA: TGTGCCAGCAGCTTGCCCGGGACTTCTACAGATACGCAGTATTTT. Amino acid sequence: CASSLPGTSTDTQYF.

This clonotype was picked up a small number of times. The chain links TRBV18 to TRBJ2-5; unclear D gene. The CDR3 contains 14 residues. CDR1 is KGHSH, CDR2 LQKENI, per germline. The ends were cut back, 3 bases at V and 0 bases at J, with 8 bases in the middle. The CDR3 DNA reads TGTGCCAGCTCACCGGAAAGGTACCAAGAGACCCAGTACTTC. Translating it yields CASSPERYQETQYF.

The chain recombines TRBV6-5 with TRBJ1-2; TRBD1 matches at 8 bases. Germline loops: CDR1 MNHEY, CDR2 SVGAGI. Unmatched junction bases numbered 2, after V lost 5 bases and J lost 6 bases. The length of the CDR3 is 12 residues. CDR3 sequence (DNA): TGTGCCAGCAGTGTGACAGGGGATGGCTACACCTTC. This translates into CASSVTGDGYTF.

The chain uses TRBV20-1 and TRBJ2-3, with TRBD2 identical over 13 bases. The CDR3 loop spans 16 amino acids. V gave up 5 bases and J gave up 1 base; unmatched junction bases: 6. Germline CDR1 DFQATT, CDR2 SNEGSKA (reference sequence). The CDR3 here is CSARTSGGYGTDTQYF. CDR3 DNA sequence: TGCAGTGCTCGGACTAGCGGGGGATACGGCACAGATACGCAGTATTTT.

This clonotype has only a few counts. The chain links TRBV7-9 to TRBJ2-3, with 10 positions matching TRBD1. The CDR3 has 15 amino acids. CDR1 and CDR2 from the germline V gene are SEHNR and FQNEAQ (reference sequence). V was clipped by 5 bases and J by 7 bases; unmatched bases: 9. The CDR3 spells CASSPRQGALYTQYF. The CDR3 DNA follows: TGTGCCAGCAGCCCCAGACAGGGGGCGTTATATACGCAGTATTTT.

This sequence joins TRBV7-2 and TRBJ2-5; 8 bases are shared with TRBD2. The CDR3 contains 14 residues. Germline V gives CDR1 SGHTA, CDR2 FQGNSA. V lost 5 bases and J lost 4; bases outside the gene matches: 6. DNA for the CDR3: TGTGCCAGCAGCCCCGGACTAGCCTTAGAGACCCAGTACTTC. This gives the protein CASSPGLALETQYF.

This clonotype occurred a few times. V gene TRBV9 combines with J gene TRBJ1-1; 8 nucleotides match TRBD1. Unmatched junction bases numbered 5, after V lost 4 bases and J lost 0 bases. The CDR3 is 15 residues long. Per germline, CDR1 SGDLS and CDR2 YYNGEE. For the CDR3, the DNA is TGTGCCAGCAGCCCTCCGACAGGGGTGAACACTGAAGCTTTCTTT. Translating gives CASSPPTGVNTEAFF.

The chain joins TRBV21-1 to TRBJ2-2; TRBD1 reflects the table's D call only, with no check against the DNA. TRBV21-1 is noted as a pseudogene. The CDR3 covers 13 residues. The CDR3 loop is CASSKEGPGELFF. CDR3 in DNA: TGTGCCAGCAGCAAAGAGGGGCCCGGGGAGCTGTTTTTT.